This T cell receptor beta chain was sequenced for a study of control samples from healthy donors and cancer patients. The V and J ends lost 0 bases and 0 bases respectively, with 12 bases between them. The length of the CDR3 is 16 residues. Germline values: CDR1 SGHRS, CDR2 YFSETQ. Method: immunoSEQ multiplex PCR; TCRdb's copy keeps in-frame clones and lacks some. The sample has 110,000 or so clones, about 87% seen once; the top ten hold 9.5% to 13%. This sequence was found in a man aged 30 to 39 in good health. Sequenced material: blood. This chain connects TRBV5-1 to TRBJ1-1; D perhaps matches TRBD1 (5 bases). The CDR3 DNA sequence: TGCGCCAGCAGCTTGGGGGGGTCGGCGGTGAACACTGAAGCTTTCTTT. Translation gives CASSLGGSAVNTEAFF.